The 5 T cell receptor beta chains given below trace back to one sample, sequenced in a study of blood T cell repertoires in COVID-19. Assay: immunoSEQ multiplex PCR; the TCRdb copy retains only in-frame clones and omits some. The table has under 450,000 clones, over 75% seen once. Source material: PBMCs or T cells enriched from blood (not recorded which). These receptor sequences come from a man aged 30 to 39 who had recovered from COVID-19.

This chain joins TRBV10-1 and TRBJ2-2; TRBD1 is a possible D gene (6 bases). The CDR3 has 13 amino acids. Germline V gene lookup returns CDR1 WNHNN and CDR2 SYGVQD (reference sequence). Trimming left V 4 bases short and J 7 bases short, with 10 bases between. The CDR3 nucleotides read TGCGCCAGCAGTGCAGGGGCGGTCGGGGAGCTGTTTTTT. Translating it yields CASSAGAVGELFF.

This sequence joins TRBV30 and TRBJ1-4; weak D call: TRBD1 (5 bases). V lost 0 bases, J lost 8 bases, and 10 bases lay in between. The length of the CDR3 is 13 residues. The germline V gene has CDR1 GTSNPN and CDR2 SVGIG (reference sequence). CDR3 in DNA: TGTGCCTGGAGTGTGGGGACTCTGGAAAAACTGTTTTTT. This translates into CAWSVGTLEKLFF.

The CDR3 coding sequence is TGTGCCAGCAGCTTGGGGACAGGGTTTAGCAATGAGCAGTTCTTC. It is translated as CASSLGTGFSNEQFF. The V call is TRBV7-9, the J call TRBJ2-1; 9 positions match TRBD1. V was pared by 3 bases and J by 6 bases, with 6 bases of the junction left unmatched. Per the germline V gene, CDR1 is SEHNR and CDR2 is FQNEAQ (reference sequence). CDR3 length: 15 residues.

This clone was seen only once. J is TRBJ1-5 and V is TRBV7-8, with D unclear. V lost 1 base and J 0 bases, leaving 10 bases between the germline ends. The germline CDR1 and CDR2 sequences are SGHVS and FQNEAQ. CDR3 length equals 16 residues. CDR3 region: CASSLGLVYSNQPQHF. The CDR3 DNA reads TGTGCCAGCAGCTTAGGTTTGGTCTATAGCAATCAGCCCCAGCATTTT.

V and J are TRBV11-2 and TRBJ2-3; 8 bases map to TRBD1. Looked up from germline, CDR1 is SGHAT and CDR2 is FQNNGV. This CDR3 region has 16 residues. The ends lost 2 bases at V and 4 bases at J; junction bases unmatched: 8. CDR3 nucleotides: TGTGCCAGCAGCTTACTGACAGGGGTTCCCTCAGATACGCAGTATTTT. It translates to CASSLLTGVPSDTQYF.